The next 30 T cell receptor beta chains were all read from a single sample in a study of blood T cell repertoires in COVID-19. Some clones are missing from TCRdb's copy, which holds only in-frame ones; the method was immunoSEQ multiplex PCR. The table shows 100,000 or so clones, with 87% occurring only once. Sequencing was done on a sample of peripheral blood. Receptors originate from a man in his forties or fifties with active COVID-19.

The chain recombines TRBV18 with TRBJ2-1, with 9 bases matching TRBD2. V gave up 6 bases and J gave up 8 bases; unmatched junction bases: 8. CDR1 and CDR2 from the germline V gene are KGHSH and LQKENI. The CDR3 extends over 14 amino acids. CDR3 nucleotides: TGTGCCAGCTCCCCTGCGGGGGGGCCCCATGAGCAGTTCTTC. As protein: CASSPAGGPHEQFF.

The rearrangement links TRBV12-3 or TRBV12-4 to TRBJ1-6, with 7 bases fitting TRBD1. After removal of 5 bases from V and 7 bases from J, the junction contained 2 bases not matched to a gene. The CDR3 spans 13 residues. CDR3 amino acids: CASSNRGNSPLHF. In DNA, the CDR3 is TGTGCCAGCAGTAACAGGGGCAATTCACCCCTCCACTTT.

This clone was observed a handful of times. The CDR3 is CASSPDRGLYEQYF. CDR3 DNA: TGTGCCAGCAGTCCCGACAGGGGGCTGTACGAGCAGTACTTC. The V call is TRBV6-5, the J call TRBJ2-7; 10 bases match TRBD1. V lost 5 bases and J lost 4; bases outside the gene matches: 5. The length of the CDR3 is 14 residues. The germline V gene encodes CDR1 MNHEY and CDR2 SVGAGI.

The chain uses TRBV7-2 and TRBJ1-3; 7 bases align to TRBD1. The CDR3 length is 16 residues. Germline CDR1 reads SGHTA; CDR2 reads FQGNSA. V was clipped by 4 bases and J by 4 bases; unmatched bases: 10. The CDR3 protein is CASSYGQVLAGNTIYF. DNA for the CDR3: TGTGCCAGCAGCTACGGACAGGTCCTGGCAGGAAACACCATATATTTT.

V gene TRBV5-1 combines with J gene TRBJ1-1; maybe TRBD1 (5 bases). The length of the CDR3 is 17 residues. With 0 bases removed from V and 1 base from J, the gap between germline ends came to 16 bases. Looked up from germline, CDR1 is SGHRS and CDR2 is YFSETQ. CDR3 bases: TGCGCCAGCAGCTTGGGGTCTAGTGGGGCATCGAACACTGAAGCTTTCTTT. Protein sequence: CASSLGSSGASNTEAFF. The full variable domain, completed using reference TRBV5-1 and TRBJ1-1, is KAGVTQTPRYLIKTRGQQVTLSCSPISGHRSVSWYQQTPGQGLQFLFEYFSETQRNKGNFPGRFSGRQFSNSRSEMNVSTLELGDSALYLCASSLGSSGASNTEAFFGQGTRLTVV.

The chain is built from TRBV2 and TRBJ2-7; 7 positions match TRBD1. Germline V gene sequence: CDR1 SNHLY, CDR2 FYNNEI. This CDR3 region has 13 residues. The ends lost 7 bases at V and 4 bases at J; junction bases unmatched: 7. This chain's CDR3 is CASTKTGVYEQYF. For the CDR3, the DNA is TGTGCCAGCACCAAAACAGGGGTGTACGAGCAGTACTTC. The whole variable domain, filled in from reference TRBV2 and TRBJ2-7, reads EPEVTQTPSHQVTQMGQEVILRCVPISNHLYFYWYRQILGQKVEFLVSFYNNEISEKSEIFDDQFSVERPDGSNFTLKIRSTKLEDSAMYFCASTKTGVYEQYFGPGTRLTVT.

The chain uses TRBV19 and TRBJ1-5, with D possibly matching TRBD1 (5 bases). CDR3 length equals 14 residues. V was trimmed by 5 bases and J by 5 bases, leaving 13 bases between them. Germline loops: CDR1 LNHDA, CDR2 SQIVND (reference sequence). The CDR3, as DNA: TGTGCCAGTAGTTTTCCAGGGCCCCATCAGCCCCAGCATTTT. This gives the protein CASSFPGPHQPQHF.

This rearrangement joins TRBV5-6 to TRBJ1-2; TRBD1 aligns across 9 bases. Germline assignment: CDR1 SGHDT and CDR2 YYEEEE. V shed 2 bases and J 8 bases; nucleotides not matched to a gene: 19. This CDR3 is built from 18 residues. CDR3 loop: CASSFLKLGQGNYEGYTF. The CDR3 DNA reads as TGTGCCAGCAGCTTTCTCAAACTGGGACAGGGTAATTATGAAGGCTACACCTTC. The variable domain in full, completed from reference TRBV5-6 and TRBJ1-2, reads DAGVTQSPTHLIKTRGQQVTLRCSPKSGHDTVSWYQQALGQGPQFIFQYYEEEERQRGNFPDRFSGHQFPNYSSELNVNALLLGDSALYLCASSFLKLGQGNYEGYTFGSGTRLTVV.

The chain employs TRBV13 and TRBJ2-5, with unresolved D. Germline V CDR1 and CDR2: PRHDT, FYEKMQ (reference sequence). V was clipped by 1 base and J by 4 bases, with 25 bases between them. The CDR3 length is 19 residues. CDR3 protein: CASSLESPVGGTPIETQYF. For the CDR3, the DNA is TGTGCCAGCAGCTTAGAGTCCCCGGTCGGCGGAACTCCGATAGAGACCCAGTACTTC.

V usage is TRBV11-2 and J usage is TRBJ2-7, with 9 bases lining up with TRBD1. The V segment lost 5 bases and the J segment 12 bases; nucleotides outside the gene matches: 14. CDR1 SGHAT and CDR2 FQNNGV come from the germline V gene. The CDR3 is 14 amino acids. The CDR3 loop reads CASSMRQGERVLYF. As DNA, the CDR3 is TGTGCCAGCAGCATGAGACAGGGGGAAAGGGTTTTGTACTTC. Using reference TRBV11-2 and TRBJ2-7 for the parts outside the CDR3, the full variable domain is EAGVAQSPRYKIIEKRQSVAFWCNPISGHATLYWYQQILGQGPKLLIQFQNNGVVDDSQLPKDRFSAERLKGVDSTLKIQPAKLEDSAVYLCASSMRQGERVLYFGPGTRLTVT.

The chain employs TRBV11-2 and TRBJ1-2; D may be TRBD1 (6 bases). V gave up 4 bases and J gave up 0 bases, with 24 bases separating them. The CDR3 is 19 residues long. Germline V gene lookup returns CDR1 SGHAT and CDR2 FQNNGV. The DNA for the CDR3 is TGTGCCAGCAGCTCCATCCGATCCGGACAGAGAATTCCTAACTATGGCTACACCTTC. Translated: CASSSIRSGQRIPNYGYTF.

The chain links TRBV4-2 to TRBJ1-2; D call uncertain. V lost 4 bases, J lost 8 bases, and 17 bases lay in between. The CDR3 has 14 amino acids. Germline V CDR1 and CDR2: LGHNA, YNFKEQ. CDR3 bases: TGTGCCAGCAGCCCCCAGTTGGGCCGTATCGGCTACACCTTC. Protein: CASSPQLGRIGYTF.

The chain links TRBV5-5 to TRBJ2-1; D not certain. The CDR3 consists of 14 residues. The germline CDR1 and CDR2 sequences are SGHKS and YYEKEE (reference sequence). V lost 2 bases to trimming and J lost 2 bases, with 8 bases between them. CDR3 nucleotide sequence: TGTGCCAGCAGCTTACAGATAACCTACAATGAGCAGTTCTTC. Protein sequence: CASSLQITYNEQFF.

The chain joins TRBV29-1 to TRBJ2-5; 12 positions agree with TRBD1. Germline trimming cut 7 bases from V and 4 bases from J; bases unmatched to any gene: 4. CDR3 length: 13 residues. CDR1 and CDR2 (germline): SQVTM, ANQGSEA. The CDR3 DNA follows: TGCAGCGGGGGACAGGGGGCGCGAGAGACCCAGTACTTC. As protein: CSGGQGARETQYF. The whole variable domain, remainder taken from reference TRBV29-1 and TRBJ2-5, is SAVISQKPSRDICQRGTSLTIQCQVDSQVTMMFWYRQQPGQSLTLIATANQGSEATYESGFVIDKFPISRPNLTFSTLTVSNMSPEDSSIYLCSGGQGARETQYFGPGTRLLVL.

The gene calls are TRBV28 and TRBJ2-7; D may be TRBD2 (5 bases). The CDR3 extends over 13 amino acids. Germline assignment: CDR1 MDHEN and CDR2 SYDVKM. Trimming cost V 9 bases and J 3 bases, with 15 bases left between them. The CDR3 sequence: CASEGRSLYEQYF. DNA for the CDR3: TGTGCCAGTGAGGGTAGGAGTCTCTACGAGCAGTACTTC.

The genes are TRBV19 and TRBJ2-2, with D possibly matching TRBD2 (7 bases). The V and J ends lost 7 bases and 3 bases respectively, with 18 bases between them. The CDR3 is 16 residues long. Germline values: CDR1 LNHDA, CDR2 SQIVND (reference sequence). The CDR3 spells CASIPGKGGYTGELFF. Here the CDR3 DNA reads TGTGCCAGTATTCCCGGGAAGGGGGGGTACACCGGGGAGCTGTTTTTT.

This clone was counted once. The chain is built from TRBV4-1 and TRBJ1-5; D is uncertain. Germline assignment: CDR1 MGHRA and CDR2 YSYEKL. V dropped 1 base and J dropped 2 bases, with 12 bases sitting between them. This CDR3 is 16 amino acids long. CDR3 in amino acids: CASSQVPGLGNQPQHF. The CDR3, as DNA: TGCGCCAGCAGCCAAGTTCCAGGCCTTGGCAATCAGCCCCAGCATTTT.

This chain links TRBV4-1 with TRBJ2-7; 9 nucleotides match TRBD1. V shed 2 bases and J 7 bases; nucleotides not matched to a gene: 9. CDR3 size: 15 residues. Looked up from germline, CDR1 is MGHRA and CDR2 is YSYEKL. The CDR3 DNA reads as TGCGCCAGCAGCCAACTCCTCCTGGGACAGGGTGAGCAGTACTTC. This gives the protein CASSQLLLGQGEQYF.

The chain has TRBV5-1 and TRBJ2-3, with 14 bases that match TRBD2. Germline CDR1 reads SGHRS; CDR2 reads YFSETQ. This CDR3 has 16 amino acids. Germline trimming cut 4 bases from V and 5 bases from J; bases unmatched to any gene: 6. In nucleotides, the CDR3 is TGCGCCAGCAGCCTAACGGGACTAGCGGGGGAAGATACGCAGTATTTT. This codes for CASSLTGLAGEDTQYF.

The chain couples TRBV7-2 to TRBJ2-5, with D unresolved. Per germline, CDR1 SGHTA and CDR2 FQGNSA. The CDR3 is 11 residues long. Trimming removed 4 bases at V and 4 bases at J, with 4 bases between. The CDR3 region is CASSSGETQYF. Written as DNA, the CDR3 is TGTGCCAGCAGCTCAGGAGAGACCCAGTACTTC.

The chain employs TRBV7-2 and TRBJ2-3, with a weak D call TRBD1 (5 bases). This CDR3 contains 14 residues. Germline V gene sequence: CDR1 SGHTA, CDR2 FQGNSA. The V gene lost 5 bases and the J gene lost 2 bases, with 11 bases spanning the gap. The CDR3 loop is CASSPGQNTDTQYF. CDR3 nucleotides: TGTGCCAGCAGCCCCGGACAAAACACAGATACGCAGTATTTT.

This sequence joins TRBV29-1 and TRBJ1-1, with D tentatively TRBD1 (5 bases). Per the germline V gene, CDR1 is SQVTM and CDR2 is ANQGSEA. This CDR3 is 13 amino acids long. The ends were cut back, 6 bases at V and 5 bases at J, with 16 bases in the middle. CDR3 sequence reads: CSVQETRRTEAFF. In nucleotides, the CDR3 is TGCAGCGTACAGGAGACTAGGAGGACTGAAGCTTTCTTT.

This chain links TRBV19 with TRBJ2-1; 13 bases are shared with TRBD2. J was trimmed by 8 bases and V by 3 bases; bases with no gene match: 4. Germline-derived CDR1 and CDR2 are LNHDA and SQIVND (reference sequence). The CDR3 runs 15 residues. Written as DNA, the CDR3 is TGTGCCAGTAGTATGGGACTAGCGGGGAGGTATGAGCAGTTCTTC. It codes for CASSMGLAGRYEQFF.

The chain carries TRBV6-4 and TRBJ1-1; no clear D gene. Germline CDR1 is MRHNA and CDR2 is SNTAGT. This CDR3 spans 16 amino acids. Trimming took off 2 bases at V and 0 bases at J, with 13 bases between the two ends. CDR3 amino acids: CASSDRGTRMNTEAFF. CDR3 bases: TGTGCCAGCAGTGACCGGGGTACACGCATGAACACTGAAGCTTTCTTT.

This clone came up once. This chain links TRBV3-1 (or the pseudogene TRBV3-2) with TRBJ2-5; the match to TRBD1 covers 8 bases. The CDR3 is made up of 16 amino acids. Unmatched junction bases numbered 4, after V lost 0 bases and J lost 1 base. Germline V gene lookup returns CDR1 LGHDT and CDR2 YNNKEL (reference sequence). CDR3 DNA sequence: TGTGCCAGCAGCCAAGACCTCGACAGGGGCCAAGAGACCCAGTACTTC. Its translation is CASSQDLDRGQETQYF.

CDR3 nucleotide sequence: TGTGCCAGCAGCCCCATGGGGAAACAGGGTGGTTACGAGCAGTACTTC. This sequence encodes CASSPMGKQGGYEQYF. The chain carries TRBV7-9 and TRBJ2-7; TRBD1 might be the D (6 bases). CDR3 length: 16 amino acids. V was shortened by 5 bases and J by 4 bases, with 21 bases between the two germline ends. In germline, CDR1 is SEHNR, CDR2 FQNEAQ (reference sequence).

The V call is TRBV9, the J call TRBJ2-1; 9 bases are shared with TRBD1. Per the germline V gene, CDR1 is SGDLS and CDR2 is YYNGEE. The CDR3 runs 15 residues. V lost 3 bases, J lost 5 bases, and 6 bases stayed unmatched. In DNA, the CDR3 is TGTGCCAGCAGCGAGTGGGGGACAGGGAACAATGAGCAGTTCTTC. Residues: CASSEWGTGNNEQFF.

The V gene is TRBV6-2 or TRBV6-3, the J gene TRBJ2-7, with 7 nucleotides matching TRBD1. Germline V gene lookup returns CDR1 MNHEY and CDR2 SVGEGT. The trim removed 3 bases at V and 3 bases at J, leaving 2 bases unmatched. The CDR3 extends over 13 amino acids. The CDR3 DNA follows: TGTGCCAGCAGTTATCGGACAGGCTACGAGCAGTACTTC. This sequence encodes CASSYRTGYEQYF.

This clone was seen only once. The chain joins TRBV3-1 (or the pseudogene TRBV3-2) to TRBJ2-1; no reliable D call. V lost 1 base to trimming and J lost 5 bases, with 12 bases between them. CDR1 is LGHDT, CDR2 YNNKEL, per germline (reference sequence). The CDR3 length is 15 residues. The CDR3 is CASSQGPHSNNEQFF. The CDR3 region has the DNA TGTGCCAGCAGCCAAGGCCCTCACTCGAACAATGAGCAGTTCTTC.

In its sample, this clone was seen a few times. V is TRBV6-5 and J is TRBJ1-1; 8 bases fit TRBD1. The junction had 7 bases not matched to a gene; V was cut back by 5 bases and J by 2 bases. Germline V gene sequence: CDR1 MNHEY, CDR2 SVGAGI. The CDR3 contains 15 residues. CDR3 sequence (DNA): TGTGCCAGCAGTAAGACAGGGGCCGCCAACACTGAAGCTTTCTTT. Protein: CASSKTGAANTEAFF.